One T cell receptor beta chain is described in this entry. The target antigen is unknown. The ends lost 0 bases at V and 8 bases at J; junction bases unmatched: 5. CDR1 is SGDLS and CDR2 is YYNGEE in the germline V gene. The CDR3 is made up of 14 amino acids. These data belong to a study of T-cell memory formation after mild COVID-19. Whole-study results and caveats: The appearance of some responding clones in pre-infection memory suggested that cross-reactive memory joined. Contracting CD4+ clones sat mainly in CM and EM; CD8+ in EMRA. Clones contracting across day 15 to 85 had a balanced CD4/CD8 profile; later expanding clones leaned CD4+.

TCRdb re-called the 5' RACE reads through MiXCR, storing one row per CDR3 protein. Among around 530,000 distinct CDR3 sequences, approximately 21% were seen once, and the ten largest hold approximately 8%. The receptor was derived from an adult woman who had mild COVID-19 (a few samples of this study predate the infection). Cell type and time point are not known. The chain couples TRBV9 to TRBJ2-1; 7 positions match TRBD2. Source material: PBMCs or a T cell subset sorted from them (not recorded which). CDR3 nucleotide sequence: TGTGCCAGCAGCGTAGGTGGGGAGGGCTATGAGCAGTTCTTC. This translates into CASSVGGEGYEQFF.